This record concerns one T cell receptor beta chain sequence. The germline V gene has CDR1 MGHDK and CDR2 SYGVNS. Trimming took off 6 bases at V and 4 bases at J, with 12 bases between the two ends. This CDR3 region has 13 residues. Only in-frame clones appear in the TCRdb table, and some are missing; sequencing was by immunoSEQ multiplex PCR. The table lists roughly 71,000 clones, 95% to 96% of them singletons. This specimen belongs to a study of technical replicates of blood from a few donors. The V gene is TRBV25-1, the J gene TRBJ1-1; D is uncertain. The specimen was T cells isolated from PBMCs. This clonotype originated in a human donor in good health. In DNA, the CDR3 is TGTGCCAGCAGGACTTCACGCGTCACTGAAGCTTTCTTT. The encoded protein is CASRTSRVTEAFF.